This is a list of T cell receptor beta chains from one sample in a study of shared clonotypes between healthy human individuals. Assay: immunoSEQ multiplex PCR; the TCRdb copy retains only in-frame clones and omits some. The sample includes hundreds of thousands of clones, around 75% of them seen just once. The specimen sequenced was PBMCs. The receptors come from a woman aged 35 to 49 in good health. Some clones in this sample may be carry-over from other donors' samples. CDR3s include the opening cysteine and the closing phenylalanine or tryptophan. D genes are given only for firm matches. Size is stated for part of the rows, as once, few or many counts, or as a class when the clone is expanded.

NA	TRBV28	TRBD1	TRBJ1-3	CASSSPGQLSGNTIYF	TGTGCCAGCAGTTCACCGGGACAGCTGTCTGGAAACACCATATATTTT
NA	TRBV4-3	NA	TRBJ2-5	CASSQDLHRERTQYF	TGCGCCAGCAGCCAAGACCTTCATCGGGAACGGACCCAGTACTTC
few	TRBV7-9	NA	TRBJ2-2	CASSLGEGGSTGELFF	TGTGCCAGCAGCTTAGGGGAAGGAGGGAGTACCGGGGAGCTGTTTTTT
NA	TRBV18	TRBD2	TRBJ2-1	CASSPTGTSFSSYNEQFF	TGTGCCAGCTCACCGACCGGGACTAGCTTTAGCTCCTACAATGAGCAGTTCTTC
NA	TRBV7-2	NA	TRBJ2-3	CASSPPERRTDTQYF	TGTGCCAGCAGCCCTCCAGAGCGGCGCACAGATACGCAGTATTTT
NA	TRBV6-6	NA	TRBJ1-5	CASSHPVGASQPQHF	TGTGCCAGCAGCCATCCGGTGGGGGCGTCTCAGCCCCAGCATTTT
NA	TRBV27	TRBD2	TRBJ2-3	CASSLMASGRPSTDTQYF	TGTGCCAGCAGTTTAATGGCTAGCGGGAGGCCAAGCACAGATACGCAGTATTTT
NA	TRBV2	NA	TRBJ1-5	CASSRTSGLRRVPQHF	TGTGCCAGCAGTCGAACCTCGGGACTCCGTCGGGTGCCCCAGCATTTT
NA	TRBV15	NA	TRBJ1-2	CATSKDGYGYTF	TGTGCCACCAGCAAGGACGGCTATGGCTACACCTTC
once	TRBV7-8	NA	TRBJ2-1	CASSARESYEQFF	TGTGCCAGCAGCGCACGGGAGAGCTATGAGCAGTTCTTC
NA	TRBV30	NA	TRBJ2-2	CALQGYTGELFF	TGTGCCTTACAGGGCTACACCGGGGAGCTGTTTTTT
NA	TRBV28	TRBD2	TRBJ2-5	CASSFLSDLAGLQETQYF	TGTGCCAGCAGTTTTCTTAGTGATCTAGCGGGGTTACAAGAGACCCAGTACTTC
NA	TRBV6-1	NA	TRBJ2-1	CASSEEQGRGDEQFF	TGTGCCAGCAGTGAAGAACAGGGGCGGGGGGATGAGCAGTTCTTC
NA	TRBV14	NA	TRBJ2-7	CASSRIQAPGGGEQYF	TGTGCCAGCAGCCGAATTCAGGCCCCAGGTGGCGGCGAGCAGTACTTC
NA	TRBV5-4	NA	TRBJ2-1	CASSARRSANEQFF	TGTGCCAGCAGCGCCCGAAGGAGTGCGAATGAGCAGTTCTTC
NA	TRBV21-1	NA	TRBJ2-1	CASSKEALLAVQYMTSYNEQFF	TGTGCCAGCAGCAAGGAGGCTTTACTAGCGGTCCAGTATATGACTTCCTACAATGAGCAGTTCTTC
NA	TRBV9	NA	TRBJ2-1	CASSVGLLYNEQFF	TGTGCCAGCAGCGTGGGACTCCTATACAATGAGCAGTTCTTC
NA	TRBV11-2	TRBD1	TRBJ2-7	CASSDRDRGYEQYF	TGTGCCAGCAGCGACCGGGACAGGGGCTACGAGCAGTACTTC
few	TRBV19	NA	TRBJ1-2	CASRGRLRDGYTF	TGTGCCAGTAGAGGACGCCTTCGAGACGGCTACACCTTC
NA	TRBV12-1	NA	TRBJ2-5	CASSFQGRERETQYF	TGTGCCAGCAGCTTTCAGGGACGGGAGAGGGAGACCCAGTACTTC
NA	TRBV9	NA	TRBJ1-1	CASSARGEGRGTEAFF	TGTGCCAGCAGCGCCCGAGGTGAAGGGCGAGGGACTGAAGCTTTCTTT
NA	TRBV28	TRBD2	TRBJ2-7	CASRASGRAHEQYF	TGTGCCAGCAGGGCTAGCGGGAGGGCCCACGAGCAGTACTTC
NA	TRBV6-5	NA	TRBJ2-7	CASSYATGFYEQYF	TGTGCCAGCAGTTACGCTACAGGGTTCTACGAGCAGTACTTC
NA	TRBV28	NA	TRBJ2-5	CASAGVETQYF	TGTGCCAGCGCTGGGGTGGAGACCCAGTACTTC
NA	TRBV12-5	TRBD2	TRBJ2-2	CASGSRLAGSNTGELFF	TGTGCTAGTGGTTCCAGACTAGCGGGGTCGAACACCGGGGAGCTGTTTTTT
NA	TRBV27	TRBD2	TRBJ2-1	CASSSVASGRGYEQFF	TGTGCCAGCAGCTCCGTCGCGAGCGGGAGGGGGTATGAGCAGTTCTTC
NA	TRBV9	TRBD2	TRBJ2-7	CASSVDPGGPGEQYF	TGTGCCAGCAGCGTAGACCCGGGAGGGCCGGGGGAGCAGTACTTC
NA	TRBV7-6	NA	TRBJ2-5	CASSRQKQETQYF	TGTGCCAGCAGCCGACAGAAGCAAGAGACCCAGTACTTC
NA	TRBV9	TRBD2	TRBJ2-1	CASSPTGTSEYNEQFF	TGTGCCAGCAGCCCGACCGGGACTAGCGAGTACAATGAGCAGTTCTTC
few	TRBV18	NA	TRBJ1-1	CASSPTTVLTEAFF	TGTGCCAGCTCCCCGACGACAGTCCTCACTGAAGCTTTCTTT
NA	TRBV10-3	TRBD2	TRBJ2-7	CAIASGLAGEVRPYEQYF	TGTGCCATCGCGTCAGGACTAGCGGGAGAAGTCCGCCCCTACGAGCAGTACTTC
NA	TRBV10-3	NA	TRBJ2-3	CATLNNGADTQYF	TGTGCCACCCTAAACAACGGAGCAGATACGCAGTATTTT
NA	TRBV10-3	NA	TRBJ2-3	CAISGPVDTQYF	TGTGCCATCAGTGGACCCGTAGATACGCAGTATTTT
NA	TRBV7-3	TRBD2	TRBJ2-1	CASSLVPGTGGYNEQFF	TGTGCCAGCAGCTTAGTCCCGGGAACGGGAGGATACAATGAGCAGTTCTTC
NA	TRBV5-1	TRBD2	TRBJ2-3	CASSLAGTSGRARTDTQYF	TGCGCCAGCAGCTTGGCCGGGACTAGCGGGAGGGCCCGTACAGATACGCAGTATTTT
NA	TRBV7-9	NA	TRBJ2-2	CASSLPRHTGELFF	TGTGCCAGCAGCTTACCTAGGCACACCGGGGAGCTGTTTTTT
once	TRBV5-5	NA	TRBJ2-7	CASSFVGEDEQYF	TGTGCCAGCAGCTTCGTAGGGGAGGACGAGCAGTACTTC
NA	TRBV4-3	TRBD2	TRBJ2-2	CASSRGLAENTGELFF	TGCGCCAGCAGCCGCGGACTAGCGGAAAACACCGGGGAGCTGTTTTTT
NA	TRBV2	TRBD1	TRBJ1-6	CASRRGQNFNSPLHF	TGTGCCAGCAGACGGGGACAGAACTTTAATTCACCCCTCCACTTT
few	TRBV29-1	NA	TRBJ1-1	CSVLLYSSKAFF	TGCAGCGTTCTCCTTTATTCCTCAAAAGCTTTCTTT
NA	TRBV9	NA	TRBJ1-1	CASSVGSGGSEAFF	TGTGCCAGCAGCGTAGGGTCGGGTGGTTCTGAAGCTTTCTTT
few	TRBV6-1	NA	TRBJ1-6	CASSDSLRTQLVSNSPLHF	TGTGCCAGCAGTGACAGTCTTCGGACCCAGCTAGTCTCAAATTCACCCCTCCACTTT
NA	TRBV6-5	TRBD2	TRBJ2-1	CASSSWTSGESEQFF	TGTGCCAGCAGTTCCTGGACTAGCGGAGAGAGTGAGCAGTTCTTC
NA	TRBV18	NA	TRBJ2-2	CASSRERNTGELFF	TGTGCCAGCTCACGGGAGCGGAACACCGGGGAGCTGTTTTTT
NA	TRBV19	NA	TRBJ2-7	CASSGRTKKNYEQYF	TGTGCCAGTAGCGGGCGAACCAAAAAGAACTACGAGCAGTACTTC
NA	TRBV6-1	NA	TRBJ1-4	CASSDGRTPNEKLFF	TGTGCCAGCAGTGACGGACGGACCCCTAATGAAAAACTGTTTTTT